This paragraph reports one TCR beta chain. The data were obtained in a study of CD8+ T cells in alopecia areata. Following extraction, RNA underwent reverse transcription to cDNA, which served as the sequencing template. The assay was immunoSEQ multiplex PCR, and TCRdb's table has in-frame clones only and misses some. Of about 94,000 clones listed, about 70% are singletons. The V end was cut by 0 bases, the J end by 0 bases, with 6 bases between. Germline V lookup: CDR1 LGHNA, CDR2 YSLEER. This CDR3 has 14 amino acids. Noted treatment: oral pan-JAK inhibitor, 5-10 mg twice daily. The gene calls are TRBV4-3 and TRBJ2-7, with unresolved D. The sequencing used CD8+ T cells sorted from blood, collected at approximately week 42, from a patient treated with tofacitinib. The clonotype was recovered from a human donor with alopecia areata. The CDR3 loop reads CASSQDTVSYEQYF. The CDR3 bases are TGCGCCAGCAGCCAAGATACGGTCTCCTACGAGCAGTACTTC.